This TCR beta chain was obtained from a study of blood T cell repertoires in COVID-19. About the research overall: From the United States, Italy and Spain came samples of acute and convalescent COVID-19. T cells, B-cell-depleted T cells, or PBMCs supplied cDNA or gDNA.

Trimming took 11 bases from V and 4 from J, leaving 12 bases between them. Germline values: CDR1 SGHVS, CDR2 FQNEAQ. The CDR3 extends over 11 amino acids. The authors' processing: Estimated nucleated cell counts came from reference gene primer amplification. Sequenced by immunoSEQ multiplex PCR; TCRdb stores in-frame clones only, minus some. For V, J and clone size, that table is used; D and trimming come from the DNA. The table lists some 240,000 clones, approximately 80% of them singletons, with 9.5% to 15% in the top ten. This receptor was taken from a human donor in a cohort sampled during active COVID-19. This sequence joins TRBV7-8 and TRBJ2-7; TRBD1 might be the D (7 bases). Sequenced material: peripheral blood. The CDR3 region is CASAGGYEQYF. DNA of the CDR3: TGTGCCTCGGCAGGGGGGTACGAGCAGTACTTC.